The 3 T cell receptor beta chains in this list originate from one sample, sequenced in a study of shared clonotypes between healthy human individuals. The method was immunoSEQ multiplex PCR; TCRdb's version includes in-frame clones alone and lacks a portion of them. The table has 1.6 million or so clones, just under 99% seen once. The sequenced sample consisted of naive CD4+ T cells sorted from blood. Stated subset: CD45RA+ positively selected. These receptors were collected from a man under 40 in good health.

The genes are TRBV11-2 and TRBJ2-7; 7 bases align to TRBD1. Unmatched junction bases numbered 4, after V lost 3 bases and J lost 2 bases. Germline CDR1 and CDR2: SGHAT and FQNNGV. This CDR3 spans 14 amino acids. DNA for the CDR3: TGTGCCAGCAGCTTGAACAGGGGAGCCTACGAGCAGTACTTC. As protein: CASSLNRGAYEQYF.

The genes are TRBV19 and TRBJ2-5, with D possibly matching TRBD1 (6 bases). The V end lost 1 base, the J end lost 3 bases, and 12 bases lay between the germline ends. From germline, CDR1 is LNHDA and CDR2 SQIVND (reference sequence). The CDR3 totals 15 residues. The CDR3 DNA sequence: TGTGCCAGTAGTATAGGTTCCGGGACAAAAGAGACCCAGTACTTC. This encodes CASSIGSGTKETQYF.

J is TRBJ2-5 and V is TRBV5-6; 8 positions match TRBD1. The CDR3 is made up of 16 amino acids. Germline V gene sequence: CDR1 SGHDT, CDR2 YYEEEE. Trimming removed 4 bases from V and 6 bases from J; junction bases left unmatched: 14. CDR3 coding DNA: TGTGCCAGCAGCGTATCCTATCGACAGGGGCGACAGACCCAGTACTTC. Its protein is CASSVSYRQGRQTQYF.